A single sample gave rise to the 9 T cell receptor beta chains below, sequenced in a study of identifying expanded T cells in peripheral blood. Libraries were prepared by immunoSEQ multiplex PCR; TCRdb keeps only in-frame clonotypes and omits some of them. The data contain about 130,000 clones, approximately 86% of them singletons. The specimen was blood. These receptors were collected from a person aged 18 to 75 in good health.

CDR3 sequence (DNA): TGTGCCAGCAGTTATTCCGGGACCCCGGGTCAGCCCCAGCATTTT. Protein product: CASSYSGTPGQPQHF. The chain couples TRBV6-5 to TRBJ1-5, with a tentative D call TRBD1 (5 bases). The CDR3 is 15 residues long. Germline V gene lookup returns CDR1 MNHEY and CDR2 SVGAGI. V was cut by 3 bases and J by 6 bases, with 15 bases left in between.

The chain has TRBV10-3 and TRBJ1-2; D gene uncertain. This CDR3 region has 14 residues. CDR1 ENHRY and CDR2 SYGVKD come from the germline V gene. Trimming shortened V by 4 bases and J by 7 bases, and 16 bases separated the two germline ends. CDR3 coding DNA: TGTGCCATCAGTGGGGCCGAGAGAAAAGCTGGCTACACCTTC. It is translated as CAISGAERKAGYTF.

The chain joins TRBV7-6 to TRBJ2-7; D is undetermined. The CDR3 loop spans 14 amino acids. Germline V gene lookup returns CDR1 SGHVS and CDR2 FNYEAQ. V was shortened by 4 bases and J by 0 bases, with 10 bases between the two germline ends. CDR3 nucleotide sequence: TGTGCCAGCAGCTCGCAAGCCAACTCCTACGAGCAGTACTTC. It encodes CASSSQANSYEQYF.

The chain is built from TRBV2 and TRBJ2-5; 7 positions agree with TRBD1. The CDR3 has 14 amino acids. Trimming at V came to 7 bases and at J to 1 base, leaving 6 bases not matched to a gene. Per germline, CDR1 SNHLY and CDR2 FYNNEI. DNA of the CDR3: TGTGCCAGCAAGCAGACAGGGCCCCAAGAGACCCAGTACTTC. Its translation: CASKQTGPQETQYF. Combining the CDR3 with reference TRBV2 and TRBJ2-5 gives the whole variable domain EPEVTQTPSHQVTQMGQEVILRCVPISNHLYFYWYRQILGQKVEFLVSFYNNEISEKSEIFDDQFSVERPDGSNFTLKIRSTKLEDSAMYFCASKQTGPQETQYFGPGTRLLVL.

The chain is built from TRBV7-2 and TRBJ2-1, with 9 bases identical to TRBD1. Germline V gene sequence: CDR1 SGHTA, CDR2 FQGNSA. The V gene end was trimmed by 5 bases and the J gene end by 8 bases; junction bases not matched to a gene: 7. The CDR3 contains 14 residues. CDR3 coding DNA: TGTGCCAGCAGCAAACCGGGACAGGGATATGAGCAGTTCTTC. Translated: CASSKPGQGYEQFF.

This clone was seen just once. The chain links TRBV25-1 to TRBJ2-1; tentatively, D is TRBD2 (5 bases). Germline CDR1 MGHDK, CDR2 SYGVNS. CDR3 length: 12 residues. Trimming removed 7 bases from V and 10 bases from J, with 14 bases in between. CDR3 residues: CASTYGRREQFF. CDR3 nucleotide sequence: TGTGCCAGCACATATGGGAGACGCGAGCAGTTCTTC.

This clone was seen more than once but under ten times. The CDR3 loop reads CASSPATAGSNQPQHF. Here the CDR3 DNA reads TGTGCCAGCAGCCCCGCGACAGCAGGGAGCAATCAGCCCCAGCATTTT. The rearrangement uses TRBV7-9 and TRBJ1-5, with D possibly being TRBD1 (5 bases). V lost 5 bases and J lost 1, with 15 bases in between. This CDR3 region has 16 residues. The V gene's germline CDR1 is SEHNR and CDR2 FQNEAQ (reference sequence).

The sample holds one count of this clone. V usage is TRBV7-9 and J usage is TRBJ1-5; 8 nucleotides match TRBD1. This CDR3 is 17 amino acids long. Trimming took 1 base from V and 6 from J; bases not matched to a gene: 11. Germline loops: CDR1 SEHNR, CDR2 FQNEAQ (reference sequence). CDR3: CASSLGLGTGAAQPQHF. The CDR3 DNA sequence: TGTGCCAGCAGCTTAGGGCTAGGGACAGGTGCCGCTCAGCCCCAGCATTTT.

The chain is built from TRBV29-1 and TRBJ2-1, with no clear D. This CDR3 has 14 amino acids. CDR1 is SQVTM and CDR2 is ANQGSEA in the germline V gene. The V end was cut by 7 bases, the J end by 12 bases, with 25 bases between. The CDR3: CSADATIMRYRQFF. The CDR3 DNA follows: TGCAGCGCCGACGCCACAATAATGAGGTATAGGCAGTTCTTC.